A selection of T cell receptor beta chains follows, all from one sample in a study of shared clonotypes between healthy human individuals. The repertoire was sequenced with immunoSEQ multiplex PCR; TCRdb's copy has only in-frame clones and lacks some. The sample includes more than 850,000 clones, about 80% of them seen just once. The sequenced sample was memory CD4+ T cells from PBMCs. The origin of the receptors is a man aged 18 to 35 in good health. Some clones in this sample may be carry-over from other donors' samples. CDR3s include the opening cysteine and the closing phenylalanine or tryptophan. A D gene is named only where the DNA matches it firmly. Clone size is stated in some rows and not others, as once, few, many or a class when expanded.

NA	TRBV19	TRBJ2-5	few	TGTGCCAGTAGTACCCCCCGGGACGGAGGACAAGAGACCCAGTACTTC	CASSTPRDGGQETQYF
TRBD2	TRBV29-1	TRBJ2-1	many	TGCAGCGTTATAGCGGGAGGGCCCTCCTACAATGAGCAGTTCTTC	CSVIAGGPSYNEQFF
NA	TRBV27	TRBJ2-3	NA	TGTGCCAGCAGTTCCTACAGGGATAAAGATACGCAGTATTTT	CASSSYRDKDTQYF
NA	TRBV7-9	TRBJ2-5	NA	TGTGCCAGCAGCCGCAACGTTGGGAGGGAGACCCAGTACTTC	CASSRNVGRETQYF
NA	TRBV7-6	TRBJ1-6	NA	TGTGCCAGCAGCTTAGACCCGGGGATATCACCCCTCCACTTT	CASSLDPGISPLHF
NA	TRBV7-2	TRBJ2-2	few	TGTGCCAGCAGCTTAGCGGGCAGCCTGGGGAACACCGGGGAGCTGTTTTTT	CASSLAGSLGNTGELFF
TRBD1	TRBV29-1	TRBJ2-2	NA	TGCAGCGGGTTGGGTCAGGGGGCTTCGAACACCGGGGAGCTGTTTTTT	CSGLGQGASNTGELFF
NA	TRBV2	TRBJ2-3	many	TGTGCCAGCAGTAGTCTAGAGGCAGATACGCAGTATTTT	CASSSLEADTQYF
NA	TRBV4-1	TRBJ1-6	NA	TGCGCCAGCAGCCAAGTACCTTACTTAAGCTCCTATAATTCACCCCTCCACTTT	CASSQVPYLSSYNSPLHF
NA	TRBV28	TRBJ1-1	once	TGTGCCAGCAGTTTAGTGGGGAGCACTGAAGCTTTCTTT	CASSLVGSTEAFF
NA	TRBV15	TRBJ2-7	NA	TGTGCCACCAGCAGAGGAGGGCATACCTACGAGCAGTACTTC	CATSRGGHTYEQYF
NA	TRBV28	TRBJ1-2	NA	TGTGCCAGCAGTTTCCCCGGACAGACCCGGCCATACACCTTC	CASSFPGQTRPYTF
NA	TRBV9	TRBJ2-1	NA	TGTGCCAGCAATCCAAATCCGTCCTCCTACAATGAGCAGTTCTTC	CASNPNPSSYNEQFF
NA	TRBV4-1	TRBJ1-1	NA	TGCGCCAGCAGCCAAGTGTTTGCCAGGGAGAACACTGAAGCTTTCTTT	CASSQVFARENTEAFF
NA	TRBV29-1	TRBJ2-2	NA	TGCAGCGGAATCCGGGGCGGGACCGGGGAGCTGTTTTTT	CSGIRGGTGELFF
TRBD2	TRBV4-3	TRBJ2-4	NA	TGCGCCAGCAGCCAAGGACTAGCGGGAACTACGAAGTACTTC	CASSQGLAGTTKYF
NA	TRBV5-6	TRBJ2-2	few	TGTGCCAGCAGCTTTAGGAACACCGGGGAGCTGTTTTTT	CASSFRNTGELFF
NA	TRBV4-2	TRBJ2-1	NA	TGTGCCAGCAGCCAGGCCGCAGCGGGTGGGCAGGGGGGTGAGCAGTTCTTC	CASSQAAAGGQGGEQFF
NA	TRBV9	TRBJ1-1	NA	TGTGCCAGCAGCCCTCGCCCCGGGCTGAACACTGAAGCTTTCTTT	CASSPRPGLNTEAFF
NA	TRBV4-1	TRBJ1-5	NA	TGCGCCAGCAGCCAAGAAGCCAGCCATAGCAATCAGCCCCAGCATTTT	CASSQEASHSNQPQHF
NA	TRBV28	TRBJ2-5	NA	TGTGCCAGCGGCCCCGACAGACCCCAAGAGACCCAGTACTTC	CASGPDRPQETQYF
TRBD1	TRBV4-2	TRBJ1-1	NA	TGTGCCAGCAGCCAACCGGGACAGGGGAACACTGAAGCTTTCTTT	CASSQPGQGNTEAFF
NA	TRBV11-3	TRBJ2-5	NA	TGTGCCAGCAGCTTAGAGAATAGCCGGCAAGAGACCCAGTACTTC	CASSLENSRQETQYF
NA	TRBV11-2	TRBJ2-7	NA	TGTGCCAGCAGCTCCGCCAGGGGAGTCAGCGAGCAGTACTTC	CASSSARGVSEQYF
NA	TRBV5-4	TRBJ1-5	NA	TGTGCCAGCAGCTTAGGGGGGGGCAATCAGCCCCAGCATTTT	CASSLGGGNQPQHF
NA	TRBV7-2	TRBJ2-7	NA	TGTGCCAGCAGCTTGGGCGGGCCAAACCGCCAGCAGTACTTC	CASSLGGPNRQQYF
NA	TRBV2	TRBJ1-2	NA	TGTGCCAGCAGTGAAGGCAGGGGCCCCTACTATGGCTACACCTTC	CASSEGRGPYYGYTF
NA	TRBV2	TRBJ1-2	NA	TGTGCCAGCAGTGAGCGGGGTGGCTACACCTTC	CASSERGGYTF
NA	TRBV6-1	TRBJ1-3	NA	TGTGCCAGCAGTGAATACCCTCGGCGGCAGCCCTCTGGAAACACCATATATTTT	CASSEYPRRQPSGNTIYF
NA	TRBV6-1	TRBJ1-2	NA	TGTGCCAGCAGTGAAGCGCCCAGGGGCTACAACTATGGCTACACCTTC	CASSEAPRGYNYGYTF
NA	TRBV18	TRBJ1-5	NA	TGTGCCAGCTCCTCCTGGGATCAGCCCCAGCATTTT	CASSSWDQPQHF
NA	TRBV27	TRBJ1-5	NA	TGTGCCAGCAGTTTAAAGGGGAGGGGCGAGGGCAATCAGCCCCAGCATTTT	CASSLKGRGEGNQPQHF
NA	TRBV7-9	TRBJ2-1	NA	TGTGCCAGCAGCTTACATTACAATGAGCAGTTCTTC	CASSLHYNEQFF
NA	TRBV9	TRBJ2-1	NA	TGTGCCAGCAGCGTAGTGGACTATGCCTACAATGAGCAGTTCTTC	CASSVVDYAYNEQFF
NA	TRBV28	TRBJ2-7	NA	TGTGCCAGCAGCCGGTGGGAGCAGTACTTC	CASSRWEQYF
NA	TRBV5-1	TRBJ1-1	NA	TGCGCCAGCAGCTTGGGTTGGCAGTCGAACACTGAAGCTTTCTTT	CASSLGWQSNTEAFF
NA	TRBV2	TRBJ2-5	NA	TGTGCCAGCAGCCCCGGGGCCCAAGAGACCCAGTACTTC	CASSPGAQETQYF
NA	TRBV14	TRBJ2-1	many	TGTGCCAGCAGCCAAGTAGGGGGGGACAATGAGCAGTTCTTC	CASSQVGGDNEQFF
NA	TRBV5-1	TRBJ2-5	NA	TGCGCCAGCAGCCAAGGGGGGAAAGAGACCCAGTACTTC	CASSQGGKETQYF
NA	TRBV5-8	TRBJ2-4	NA	TGTGCCAGCAGCTTGCGGGATACGTCGTACATTCAGTACTTC	CASSLRDTSYIQYF
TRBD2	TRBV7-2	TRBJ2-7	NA	TGTGCCAGCACCTGGGGGGGGGACTACGAGCAGTACTTC	CASTWGGDYEQYF
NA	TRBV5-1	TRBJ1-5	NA	TGCGCCAGCAGCTTGGGACCGCTTAGCAATCAGCCCCAGCATTTT	CASSLGPLSNQPQHF
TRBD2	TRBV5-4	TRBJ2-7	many	TGTGCCAGCAGCTTGGTCGGTACTAGCGGGGGGTGGTACTTC	CASSLVGTSGGWYF
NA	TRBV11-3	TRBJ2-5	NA	TGTGCCAGCAGCCCCAATGGAGGGGGTGAAGAGACCCAGTACTTC	CASSPNGGGEETQYF
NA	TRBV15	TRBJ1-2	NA	TGTGCCACCAGCAGAGATCCGGTAACGGGCTATGGCTACACCTTC	CATSRDPVTGYGYTF
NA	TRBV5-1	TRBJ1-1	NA	TGCGCCAGCAGCTTGTACCGGAGGACCCTTACGGTGAACACTGAAGCTTTCTTT	CASSLYRRTLTVNTEAFF
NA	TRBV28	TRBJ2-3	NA	TGTGCCAGCAGAAAGGGATTACCGGATACGCAGTATTTT	CASRKGLPDTQYF
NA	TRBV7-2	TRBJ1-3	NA	TGTGCCAGCAGCTTGGACAGTTTGGCTGGAAACACCATATATTTT	CASSLDSLAGNTIYF
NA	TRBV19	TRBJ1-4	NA	TGTGCCAGTAGCTCACGGGGGATCGAAAAACTGTTTTTT	CASSSRGIEKLFF
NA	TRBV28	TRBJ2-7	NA	TGTGCCAGCAGCTGGAGGACCTTCTACGAGCAGTACTTC	CASSWRTFYEQYF
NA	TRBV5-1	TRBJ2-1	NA	TGCGCCAGCAGCTTGATGGGGGAGAATGAGCAGTTCTTC	CASSLMGENEQFF
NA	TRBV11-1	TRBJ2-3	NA	TGTGCCAGCAGCTTAATGGGGGCTACTAGCACAGATACGCAGTATTTT	CASSLMGATSTDTQYF
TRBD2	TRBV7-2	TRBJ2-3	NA	TGTGCCAGCAGCCAATCGGGACTAGCGTCAGATACGCAGTATTTT	CASSQSGLASDTQYF
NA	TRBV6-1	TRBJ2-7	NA	TGTGCCAGCAGCTACTATACCACCTACGAGCAGTACTTC	CASSYYTTYEQYF
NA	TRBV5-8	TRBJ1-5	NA	TGTGCCAGCAGACCGACAGTCTATAGCAATCAGCCCCAGCATTTT	CASRPTVYSNQPQHF
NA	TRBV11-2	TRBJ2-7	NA	TGTGCCAGCAGCTTAGGTTTTAAGCCTTGGCAGTACTTC	CASSLGFKPWQYF
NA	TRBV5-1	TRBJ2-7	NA	TGCGCCAGCAGCGGGAAGGGCGGGTCCTACGAGCAGTACTTC	CASSGKGGSYEQYF